Given below is one T cell receptor beta chain in context. Its target is not known. V was shortened by 4 bases and J by 4 bases, with 14 bases between the two germline ends. The CDR3 spans 15 residues. Germline assignment: CDR1 KGHSH and CDR2 LQKENI. Sequenced by immunoSEQ multiplex PCR; TCRdb stores in-frame clones only, minus some. Of fewer than 8,000 clones in the sample, about 75% were seen once. This sample stems from a study of circulating tumor DNA in untreated peripheral T-cell lymphoma. Findings and caveats of the study: Baseline tissues yielded approximately 87% and baseline serum around 67% tumor-specific clonotype detection.

The chain employs TRBV18 and TRBJ2-1; the D gene is possibly TRBD2 (6 bases). The origin of this receptor is a human donor with peripheral T-cell lymphoma. The sequenced sample consisted of tumor tissue. The CDR3 sequence: CASSREASAYNEQFF. The CDR3 DNA is TGTGCCAGCTCACGGGAGGCTAGCGCGTACAATGAGCAGTTCTTC. The variable domain in full, completed from reference TRBV18 and TRBJ2-1, reads NAGVMQNPRHLVRRRGQEARLRCSPMKGHSHVYWYRQLPEEGLKFMVYLQKENIIDESGMPKERFSAEFPKEGPSILRIQQVVRGDSAAYFCASSREASAYNEQFFGPGTRLTVL.